Below, 2 T cell receptor beta chains from the same sample are listed, as sequenced in a study of HIV-infected patients and healthy controls. The repertoire came from unfractionated whole blood and reflected all unsorted peripheral T cells. Reverse transcription used around 540 ng RNA and constant-region primers for alpha and beta. Alpha and beta chain libraries were made separately by chain-specific third strand synthesis with multiplexing indices. TCRdb passed the 5' RACE reads through MiXCR, listing each CDR3 protein once. Of 15,000 to 20,000 distinct CDR3 sequences in the sample, over 5% are singletons; the top ten hold 1.5% to 2%. Source material: blood. The receptors here all came from an adult in good health.

This clonotype appeared many times. The rearrangement uses TRBV7-9 and TRBJ2-3, with 12 bases aligning to TRBD2. The V and J ends lost 0 bases and 2 bases, in that order; junction bases with no gene match: 3. The CDR3 has 17 amino acids. Germline values: CDR1 SEHNR, CDR2 FQNEAQ (reference sequence). The CDR3 here is CASSLASSGGATDTQYF. DNA for the CDR3: TGTGCCAGCAGCTTAGCGTCTAGCGGGGGGGCCACAGATACGCAGTATTTT.

V usage is TRBV19 and J usage is TRBJ1-6; TRBD1 aligns across 7 bases. The CDR3 spans 14 residues. Losses at the gene ends were 5 bases for V and 6 bases for J; bases not matched to a gene: 4. The germline gives CDR1 LNHDA, CDR2 SQIVND (reference sequence). CDR3 coding DNA: TGTGCCAGTAGTCCCGACAGGGCTAATTCACCCCTCCACTTT. It encodes CASSPDRANSPLHF.